This TCR beta chain was found in a study of blood T cell repertoires in COVID-19. As regards this clone: An end of the junction does not agree with germline; a read error may underlie this.

The CDR3 spans 14 residues. Germline values: CDR1 SGHTA, CDR2 FQGTGA. Original methodology: Nucleated cell counts were estimated from reference gene primer amplification. Profiled with immunoSEQ multiplex PCR; TCRdb holds only in-frame clones, not every one. D and trimming were read from the DNA, whereas the V and J calls and clone size are those reported in that table. The sample contains about 280,000 clones, 70% to 90% of which appear only once. The rearrangement links TRBV7-3 to TRBJ1-2; 7 nucleotides agree with TRBD1. This TCR was sampled from a woman in her seventies with acute or convalescent COVID-19. The sequenced material came from peripheral blood. Here the CDR3 DNA reads TGCGCCAGCAGCTTAAACGGGGGGGACAGTGGCTACACCTTC. It codes for CASSLNGGDSGYTF.